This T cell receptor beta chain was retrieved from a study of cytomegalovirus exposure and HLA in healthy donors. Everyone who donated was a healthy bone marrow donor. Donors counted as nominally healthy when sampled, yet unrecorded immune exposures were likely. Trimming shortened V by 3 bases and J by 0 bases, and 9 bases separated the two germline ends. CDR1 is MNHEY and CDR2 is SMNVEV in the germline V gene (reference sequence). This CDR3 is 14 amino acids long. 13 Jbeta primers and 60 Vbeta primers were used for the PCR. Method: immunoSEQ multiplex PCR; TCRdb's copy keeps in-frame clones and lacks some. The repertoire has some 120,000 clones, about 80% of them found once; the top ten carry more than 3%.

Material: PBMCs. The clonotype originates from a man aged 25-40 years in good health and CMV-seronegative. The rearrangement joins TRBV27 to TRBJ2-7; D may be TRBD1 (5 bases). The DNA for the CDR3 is TGTGCCAGCAGTTTTGGTCAGGGCTCCTACGAGCAGTACTTC. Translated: CASSFGQGSYEQYF.